Listed here are 10 T cell receptor beta chains from one sample, sequenced in a study of T cells in localized non-small cell lung cancer. Libraries were prepared by immunoSEQ multiplex PCR; TCRdb keeps only in-frame clonotypes and omits some of them. The table has under 15,000 clones, about 86% seen once. This sample comprised peripheral blood, obtained before any cancer treatment. The receptor set was obtained from a male donor older than 55 with stage III lung adenocarcinoma.

This clone showed up just once. V usage is TRBV11-2 and J usage is TRBJ2-7, with TRBD2 matching over 10 bases. This CDR3 has 19 amino acids. The germline CDR1 and CDR2 sequences are SGHAT and FQNNGV. V dropped 3 bases and J dropped 1; count of bases not matched to a gene: 15. The CDR3 DNA sequence: TGTGCCAGCAGCTTCTTATCCGCGACTAGCGGGCGGGCTTCCTACGAGCAGTACTTC. This codes for CASSFLSATSGRASYEQYF.

This chain uses TRBV19 with TRBJ1-4; 8 bases match TRBD1. Per germline, CDR1 LNHDA and CDR2 SQIVND (reference sequence). J gave up 0 bases and V 5 bases, and 8 bases lay outside the gene matches. The length of the CDR3 is 17 residues. The CDR3 bases are TGTGCCAGTAGTCTACAGGGGGAAGGAGCAACTAATGAAAAACTGTTTTTT. Protein product: CASSLQGEGATNEKLFF.

This chain connects TRBV10-3 to TRBJ1-5; 7 bases match TRBD1. Germline CDR1 reads ENHRY; CDR2 reads SYGVKD. The CDR3 spans 14 residues. V was clipped by 10 bases and J by 4 bases; unmatched bases: 10. The DNA for the CDR3 is TGTGCCACTGGACAGGCAAGGGGGAATCAGCCCCAGCATTTT. Protein sequence: CATGQARGNQPQHF.

The chain recombines TRBV7-9 with TRBJ1-1, with D uncertain. The germline gives CDR1 SEHNR, CDR2 FQNEAQ (reference sequence). The CDR3 has 13 amino acids. The ends were cut back, 5 bases at V and 2 bases at J, with 9 bases in the middle. In nucleotides, the CDR3 is TGTGCCAGCAGCGGCACAGCTAACACTGAAGCTTTCTTT. Translating it yields CASSGTANTEAFF.

The chain joins TRBV5-4 to TRBJ2-1; TRBD1 is a possible D gene (5 bases). The CDR3 is made up of 15 amino acids. Germline V lookup: CDR1 SGHNT, CDR2 YYREEE (reference sequence). V lost 5 bases to trimming and J lost 7 bases, with 19 bases between them. The CDR3 reads CASSLPGASGNEQFF. The CDR3 DNA reads TGTGCCAGCAGTTTACCCGGTGCCTCAGGGAATGAGCAGTTCTTC.

J is TRBJ2-1 and V is TRBV7-8; 8 bases match TRBD2. This CDR3 region has 14 residues. The ends lost 8 bases at V and 4 bases at J; junction bases unmatched: 7. CDR1 SGHVS and CDR2 FQNEAQ come from the germline V gene. Here the CDR3 DNA reads TGTGCCAGCCGCGTTAGCGGGGTATACAATGAGCAGTTCTTC. Its translation: CASRVSGVYNEQFF.

Regarding this clone: One junction end does not reproduce the germline sequence, and a read error may be involved. This chain links TRBV7-7 with TRBJ2-3, with D unresolved. This CDR3 comprises 18 residues. CDR1 and CDR2 from the germline V gene are SSHAT and FNYEAQ (reference sequence). CDR3: CASSLVRYRPYFTDTQYF. As DNA, the CDR3 is TGTGCTAGCAGCTTAGTTAGGTATCGGCCTTACTTCACAGATACGCAGTATTTT.

This chain uses TRBV12-5 with TRBJ2-2, with no clear D. The CDR3 length is 15 residues. CDR1 and CDR2 (germline): LGHNT, FRNRAP. V gave up 3 bases and J gave up 6 bases, with 14 bases separating them. CDR3 sequence: CASGLGSAKAGELFF. CDR3 coding DNA: TGTGCTAGTGGTTTAGGTAGTGCGAAGGCCGGGGAGCTGTTTTTT.

The chain is built from TRBV30 and TRBJ1-6; maybe TRBD1 (6 bases). The CDR3 length is 14 residues. Germline values: CDR1 GTSNPN, CDR2 SVGIG (reference sequence). Trimming cost V 4 bases and J 10 bases, with 17 bases left between them. DNA of the CDR3: TGTGCCTGGACGGGGGGGGCAGGGCCCTCACCCCTCCACTTT. Its translation: CAWTGGAGPSPLHF.

The rearrangement joins TRBV5-1 to TRBJ2-1, with D possibly matching TRBD2 (6 bases). Trimming took 4 bases from V and 5 from J, leaving 13 bases between them. The CDR3 is made up of 14 amino acids. Germline lookup yields CDR1 SGHRS and CDR2 YFSETQ. The CDR3 region is CASSPEGRNNEQFF. CDR3 DNA sequence: TGCGCCAGCAGCCCGGAGGGCAGGAACAATGAGCAGTTCTTC.